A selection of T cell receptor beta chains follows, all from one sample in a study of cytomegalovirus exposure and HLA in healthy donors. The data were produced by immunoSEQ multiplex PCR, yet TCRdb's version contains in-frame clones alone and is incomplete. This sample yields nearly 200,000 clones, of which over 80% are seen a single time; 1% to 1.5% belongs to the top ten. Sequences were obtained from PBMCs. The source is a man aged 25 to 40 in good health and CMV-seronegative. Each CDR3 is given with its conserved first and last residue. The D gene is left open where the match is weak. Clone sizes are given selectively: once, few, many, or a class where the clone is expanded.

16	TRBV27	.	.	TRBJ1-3	TGTGCCAGCAGTCGCAGCCGGGGGATTGCTGGAAACACCATATATTTT	CASSRSRGIAGNTIYF
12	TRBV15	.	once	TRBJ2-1	TGTGCCACCAGCAGAGATAGTGATGAGCAGTTCTTC	CATSRDSDEQFF
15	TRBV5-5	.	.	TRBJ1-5	TGTGCCAGCAGCTTGGTGGTAGGGGACAATCAGCCCCAGCATTTT	CASSLVVGDNQPQHF
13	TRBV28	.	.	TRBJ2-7	TGTGCCAGCAGTAGGATTGGGGGGTACGAGCAGTACTTC	CASSRIGGYEQYF
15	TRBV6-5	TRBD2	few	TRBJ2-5	TGTGCCAGCTGTCGTGGGGGGGGAGAGGGTGAGACCCAGTACTTC	CASCRGGGEGETQYF
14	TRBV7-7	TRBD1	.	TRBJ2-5	TGTGCTAGCAGCAAGGACAGGGATCAAGAGACCCAGTACTTC	CASSKDRDQETQYF
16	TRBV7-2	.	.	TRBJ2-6	TGTGCCAGCAGCTTACGGGCGGGCTCTGGGGCCAACGTCCTGACTTTC	CASSLRAGSGANVLTF
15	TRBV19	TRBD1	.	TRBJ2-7	TGTGCCAGTAGTGTGCCCGGGACAGGTTCACACGAGCAGTACTTC	CASSVPGTGSHEQYF
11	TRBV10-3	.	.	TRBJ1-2	TGTGCCATCAGTGCAGGGCATGGCTACACCTTC	CAISAGHGYTF
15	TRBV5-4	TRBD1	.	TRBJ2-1	TGTGCCAGCAGCCTCCGCGACAGGGGGCTCAATGAGCAGTTCTTC	CASSLRDRGLNEQFF
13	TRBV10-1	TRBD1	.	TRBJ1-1	TGCGCCAGCAGTTGGACAGGGACCACTGAAGCTTTCTTT	CASSWTGTTEAFF
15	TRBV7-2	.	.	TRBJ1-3	TGTGCCAGCAGCTTAGCTGAGTCCTCTGGAAACACCATATATTTT	CASSLAESSGNTIYF
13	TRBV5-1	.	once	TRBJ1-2	TGCGCCAGCAGCTTAGGCACTAACTATGTCTACACCTTC	CASSLGTNYVYTF
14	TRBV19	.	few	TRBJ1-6	TGTGCCAGTAGAATGCAGGGTTATAATTCACCCCTCCACTTT	CASRMQGYNSPLHF
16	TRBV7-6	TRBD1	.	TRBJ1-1	TGTGCCAGCAGCTTCGGCCTACAGGGGGCGAACACTGAAGCTTTCTTT	CASSFGLQGANTEAFF
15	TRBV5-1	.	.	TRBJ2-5	TGCGCCAGCATGCTTTTCAGCGGGTTTCAAGAGACCCAGTACTTC	CASMLFSGFQETQYF
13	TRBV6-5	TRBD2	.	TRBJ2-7	TGTGCCAGCAAGACGGCGGGGGGGGGAGAGCAGTACTTC	CASKTAGGGEQYF
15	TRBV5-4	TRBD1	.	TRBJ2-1	TGTGCCAGCAGCTTGGACAGGGGCTCCTACAATGAGCAGTTCTTC	CASSLDRGSYNEQFF
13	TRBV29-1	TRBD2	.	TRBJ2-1	TGCAGCCCCCACAGCGGGGTAAACAATGAGCAGTTCTTC	CSPHSGVNNEQFF
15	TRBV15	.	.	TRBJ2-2	TGTGCCACCAGCAGCCGTACAGCTAGCGTCGGGGAGCTGTTTTTT	CATSSRTASVGELFF
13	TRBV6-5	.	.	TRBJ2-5	TGTGCCAGCAGCCGGACAGTTCGGTGGACCCAGTACTTC	CASSRTVRWTQYF
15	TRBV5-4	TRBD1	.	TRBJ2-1	TGTGCCAGCAGCTTCGACAGGGGGACCTACAATGAGCAGTTCTTC	CASSFDRGTYNEQFF
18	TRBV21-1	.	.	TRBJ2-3	TGTGCCAGCCCGTCCGAAGCGGGGAACAACCCTAGCACAGATACGCAGTATTTT	CASPSEAGNNPSTDTQYF
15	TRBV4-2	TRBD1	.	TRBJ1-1	TGTGCCAGCAGCCTTGGGACAGGGGTGTCCACTGAAGCTTTCTTT	CASSLGTGVSTEAFF
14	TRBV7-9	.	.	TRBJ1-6	TGTGCCAGCAGCATCACAGGGACTAATTCACCCCTCCACTTT	CASSITGTNSPLHF
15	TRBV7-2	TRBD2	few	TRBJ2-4	TGTGCCAGCAGCCCATCCGTGGGGAGGGAAAACATTCAGTACTTC	CASSPSVGRENIQYF
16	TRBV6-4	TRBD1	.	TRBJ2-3	TGTGCCAGCAGAGACCAGGGGGCGCGACGCACAGATACGCAGTATTTT	CASRDQGARRTDTQYF
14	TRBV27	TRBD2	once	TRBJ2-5	TGTGCCAGCAGTTCTACTAGCGGGAATGAGACCCAGTACTTC	CASSSTSGNETQYF
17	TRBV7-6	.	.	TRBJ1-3	TGTGCCAGCAGCTTAGAGGGGGGGGTTCTCCCTGGAAACACCATATATTTT	CASSLEGGVLPGNTIYF
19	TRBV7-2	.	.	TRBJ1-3	TGTGCCAGCAGCACCCCGGGATCACCCTCCCCTCTCTCTGGAAACACCATATATTTT	CASSTPGSPSPLSGNTIYF
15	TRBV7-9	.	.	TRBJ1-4	TGTGCCAGCAGCTTAGGGGGCTCAACTAATGAAAAACTGTTTTTT	CASSLGGSTNEKLFF
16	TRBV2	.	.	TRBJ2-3	TGTGCCAGCAGTCAAGGGGCTAGCGCTACCACAGATACGCAGTATTTT	CASSQGASATTDTQYF
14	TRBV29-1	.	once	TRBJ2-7	TGCAGCGTTCGTTTGGCAGGGCAACACTACGAGCAGTACTTC	CSVRLAGQHYEQYF
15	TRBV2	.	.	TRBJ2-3	TGTGCCAGCAAACTAGAGGCGCACGGTTCCAATACGCAGTATTTT	CASKLEAHGSNTQYF
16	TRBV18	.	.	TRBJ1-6	TGTGCCAGCTCACCGGGCACCAATTCCCGGGGGTCACCCCTCCACTTT	CASSPGTNSRGSPLHF
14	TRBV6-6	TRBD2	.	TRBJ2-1	TGTGCCAGCAGCTCACTAGCGGGAGGGCCCCTGCCGTTCTTC	CASSSLAGGPLPFF
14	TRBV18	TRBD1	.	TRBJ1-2	TGTGCCAGCTCACCGTCGACAGGGCCCTATGGCTACACCTTC	CASSPSTGPYGYTF
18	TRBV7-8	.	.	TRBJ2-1	TGTGCCAGCAGCTTAAGGCGGGACTCCTCTAAGGGGTACAATGAGCAGTTCTTC	CASSLRRDSSKGYNEQFF
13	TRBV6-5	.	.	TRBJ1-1	TGTGCCAGCAATCGTCAACTAAACACTGAAGCTTTCTTT	CASNRQLNTEAFF
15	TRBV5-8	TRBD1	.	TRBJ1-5	TGTGCCAGCAGCTCCGCGACAGGGGCCAATCAGCCCCAGCATTTT	CASSSATGANQPQHF
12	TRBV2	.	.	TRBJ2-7	TGTGCCAGCAGTGGACTAGTAAACGAGCAGTACTTC	CASSGLVNEQYF
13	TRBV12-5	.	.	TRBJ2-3	TGTGCTAGTGGCTCCCCCCCAGGAGATACGCAGTATTTT	CASGSPPGDTQYF
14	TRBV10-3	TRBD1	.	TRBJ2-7	TGTGCCATCAGCGCCGGGACAGGGTTTTACGAGCAGTACTTC	CAISAGTGFYEQYF
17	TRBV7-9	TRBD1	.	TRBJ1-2	TGTGCCAGCAGCTTCGACGGGGGGACAGGGGAAAGCTATGGCTACACCTTC	CASSFDGGTGESYGYTF
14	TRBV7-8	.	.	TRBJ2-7	TGTGCCAGCAGCTTAGAACAGCTCTCCTACGAGCAGTACTTC	CASSLEQLSYEQYF
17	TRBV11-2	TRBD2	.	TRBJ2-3	TGTGCCAGCAGCCTAGGGGCTAGCGGGGGTCCCCCAGATACGCAGTATTTT	CASSLGASGGPPDTQYF
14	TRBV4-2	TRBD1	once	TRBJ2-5	TGTGCCAGCAGCGAAAGGGACAGTAGGGAGACCCAGTACTTC	CASSERDSRETQYF
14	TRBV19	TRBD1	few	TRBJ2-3	TGTGCCAGTAGTATGGGACAGGGTGGCGATACGCAGTATTTT	CASSMGQGGDTQYF
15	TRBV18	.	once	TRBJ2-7	TGTGCCAGCTCACCAGGTGCAGGGCCCCCCTACGAGCAGTACTTC	CASSPGAGPPYEQYF